This paragraph covers one T cell receptor beta chain sequence. Its antigen is undetermined. The data belong to a study of immune evolution from preneoplasia to lung adenocarcinoma. General study results and limits: Later-stage lesions appeared to have more T cells, more diversity, less clonality. Top clone share appeared to fall from AAH through AIS, MIA, adenocarcinoma.

Resections took place in Japan or China from about 2014 to 2018. Each case's diagnosis was confirmed by two pathologists on H&E. V shed 1 base and J shed 1 base, with 11 bases lying between them. The CDR3 extends over 15 amino acids. Germline V lookup: CDR1 GTSNPN, CDR2 SVGIG (reference sequence). The method was immunoSEQ multiplex PCR; TCRdb's version includes in-frame clones alone and lacks a portion of them. The data show 3,500 to 4,500 clones, approximately 89% seen once. Sequenced sample: FFPE minimally invasive lung adenocarcinoma tissue. The chain combines TRBV30 with TRBJ2-1; tentatively, D is TRBD2 (6 bases). The TCR was taken from a donor aged 70 or over with lung adenocarcinoma. This CDR3 is CAWSGLELSYNEQFF. In DNA form, the CDR3 reads TGTGCCTGGAGTGGACTAGAGTTATCCTACAATGAGCAGTTCTTC.